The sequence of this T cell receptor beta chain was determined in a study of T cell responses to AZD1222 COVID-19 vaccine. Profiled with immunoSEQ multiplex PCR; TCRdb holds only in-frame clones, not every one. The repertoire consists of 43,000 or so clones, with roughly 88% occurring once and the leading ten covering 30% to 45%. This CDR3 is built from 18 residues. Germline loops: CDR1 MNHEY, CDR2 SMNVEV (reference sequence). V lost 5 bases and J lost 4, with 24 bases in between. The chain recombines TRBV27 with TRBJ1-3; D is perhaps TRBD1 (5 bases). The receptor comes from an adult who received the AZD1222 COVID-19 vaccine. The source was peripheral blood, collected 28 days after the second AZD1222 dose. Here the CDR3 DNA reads TGTGCCAGCAGTCAGTTTTGGACCCCCGGGACTTCGGGAAACACCATATATTTT. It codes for CASSQFWTPGTSGNTIYF.